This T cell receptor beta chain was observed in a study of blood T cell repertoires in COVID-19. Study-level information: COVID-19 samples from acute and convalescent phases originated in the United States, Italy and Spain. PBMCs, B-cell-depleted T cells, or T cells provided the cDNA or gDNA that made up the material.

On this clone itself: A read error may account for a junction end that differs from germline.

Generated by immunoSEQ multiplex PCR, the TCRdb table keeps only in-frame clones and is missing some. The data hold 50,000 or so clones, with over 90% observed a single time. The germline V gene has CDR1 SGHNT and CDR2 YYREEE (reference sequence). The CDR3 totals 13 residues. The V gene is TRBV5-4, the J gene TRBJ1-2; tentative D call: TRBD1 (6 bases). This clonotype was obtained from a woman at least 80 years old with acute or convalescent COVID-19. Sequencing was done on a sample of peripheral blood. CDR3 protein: CATSSQGTDGYTF. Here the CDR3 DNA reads TGTGCCACCAGCTCCCAGGGGACGGATGGCTACACCTTC. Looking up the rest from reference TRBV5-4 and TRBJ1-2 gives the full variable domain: ETGVTQSPTHLIKTRGQQVTLRCSSQSGHNTVSWYQQALGQGPQFIFQYYREEENGRGNFPPRFSGLQFPNYSSELNVNALELDDSALYLCATSSQGTDGYTFGSGTRLTVV.